The T cell receptor beta chain under discussion was sequenced for a study of blood T cell repertoires in COVID-19. Germline CDR1 and CDR2: SGHAT and FQDESV (reference sequence). J lost 12 bases, V lost 4 bases, and 12 bases had no gene match. The CDR3 runs 14 residues. TCRdb's copy holds only in-frame clones and misses some; the assay was immunoSEQ multiplex PCR. Here the sample spans approximately 230,000 clones, approximately 86% being singletons. This sequence was found in an elderly man with acute or convalescent COVID-19. Sequencing was done on a sample of peripheral blood. This chain links TRBV11-1 with TRBJ2-1, with 7 positions matching TRBD1. This CDR3 reads CASSSVTGMGWQFF. In DNA form, the CDR3 reads TGTGCCAGCAGCTCCGTGACAGGGATGGGTTGGCAGTTCTTC. The complete variable domain, with remaining parts taken from reference TRBV11-1 and TRBJ2-1, reads EAEVAQSPRYKITEKSQAVAFWCDPISGHATLYWYRQILGQGPELLVQFQDESVVDDSQLPKDRFSAERLKGVDSTLKIQPAELGDSAMYLCASSSVTGMGWQFFGPGTRLTVL.